This note documents a single T cell receptor beta chain sequence. This sample was included in a study of identical twins. The CDR3 runs 16 residues. Trimming removed 4 bases at V and 3 bases at J, with 17 bases between. The germline V gene encodes CDR1 LGHNA and CDR2 YNFKEQ. TCRdb itself ran the 5' RACE reads through MiXCR, one entry per CDR3 protein. The data show more than 600,000 distinct CDR3 sequences, roughly 18% seen once. The same data also contributed to another study, on T cells expressing NK-cell markers.

Sequenced: PBMCs. This TCR was recovered from a woman younger than 35 in good health. The V gene is TRBV4-2, the J gene TRBJ2-3; perhaps TRBD2 as D (5 bases). The CDR3: CASSLRSRGATDTQYF. Written as DNA, the CDR3 is TGTGCCAGCAGCCTGAGGTCCCGGGGAGCGACAGATACGCAGTATTTT.